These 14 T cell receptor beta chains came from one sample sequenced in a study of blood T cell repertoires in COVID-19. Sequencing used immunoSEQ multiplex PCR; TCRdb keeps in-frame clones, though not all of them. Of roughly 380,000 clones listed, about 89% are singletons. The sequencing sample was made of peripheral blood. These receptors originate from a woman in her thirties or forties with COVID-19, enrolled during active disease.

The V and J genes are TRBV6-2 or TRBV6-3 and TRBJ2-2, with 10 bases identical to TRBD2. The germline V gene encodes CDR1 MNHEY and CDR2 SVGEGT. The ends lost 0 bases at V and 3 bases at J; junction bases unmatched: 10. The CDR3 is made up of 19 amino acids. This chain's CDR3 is CASSYSWLAGDPDTGELFF. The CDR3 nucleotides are TGTGCCAGCAGTTACTCGTGGCTAGCGGGAGATCCCGACACCGGGGAGCTGTTTTTT.

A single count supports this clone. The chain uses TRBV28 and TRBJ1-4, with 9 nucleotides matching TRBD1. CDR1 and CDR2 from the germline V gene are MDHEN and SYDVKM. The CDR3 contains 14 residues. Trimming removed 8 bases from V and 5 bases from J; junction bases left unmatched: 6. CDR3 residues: CASSQGTGNEKLFF. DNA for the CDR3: TGTGCCAGCTCGCAGGGGACAGGGAATGAAAAACTGTTTTTT.

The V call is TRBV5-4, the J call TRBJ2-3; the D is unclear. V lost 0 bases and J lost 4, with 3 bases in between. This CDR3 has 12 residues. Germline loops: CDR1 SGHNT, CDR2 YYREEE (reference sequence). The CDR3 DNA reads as TGTGCCAGCAGCTTGGTCGCAGATACGCAGTATTTT. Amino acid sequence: CASSLVADTQYF. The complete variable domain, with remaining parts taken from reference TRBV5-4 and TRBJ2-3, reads ETGVTQSPTHLIKTRGQQVTLRCSSQSGHNTVSWYQQALGQGPQFIFQYYREEENGRGNFPPRFSGLQFPNYSSELNVNALELDDSALYLCASSLVADTQYFGPGTRLTVL.

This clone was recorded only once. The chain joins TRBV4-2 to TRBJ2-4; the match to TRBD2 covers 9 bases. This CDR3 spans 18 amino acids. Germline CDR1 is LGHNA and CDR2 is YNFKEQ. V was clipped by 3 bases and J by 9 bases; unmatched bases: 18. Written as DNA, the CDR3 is TGTGCCAGCAGCCAGCTATTTGGGCGGGGGGGCTTCAGAGTCATTCAGTACTTC. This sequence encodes CASSQLFGRGGFRVIQYF.

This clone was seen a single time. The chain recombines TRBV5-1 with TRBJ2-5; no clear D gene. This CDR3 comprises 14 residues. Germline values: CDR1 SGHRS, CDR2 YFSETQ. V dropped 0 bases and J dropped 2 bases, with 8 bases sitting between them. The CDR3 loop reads CASSLARGQETQYF. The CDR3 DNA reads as TGCGCCAGCAGCTTGGCGAGAGGTCAAGAGACCCAGTACTTC.

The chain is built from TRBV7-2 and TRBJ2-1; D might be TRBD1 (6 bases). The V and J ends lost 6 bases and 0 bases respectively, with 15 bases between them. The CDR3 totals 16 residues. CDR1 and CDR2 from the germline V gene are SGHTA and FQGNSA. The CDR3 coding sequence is TGTGCCAGCAGATATGGACAGTCCCTCTCCTACAATGAGCAGTTCTTC. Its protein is CASRYGQSLSYNEQFF.

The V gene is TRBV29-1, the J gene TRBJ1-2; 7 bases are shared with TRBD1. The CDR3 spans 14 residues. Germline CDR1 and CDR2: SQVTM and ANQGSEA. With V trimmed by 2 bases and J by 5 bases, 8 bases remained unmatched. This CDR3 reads CSVESGSGGYGYTF. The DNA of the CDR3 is TGCAGCGTTGAATCTGGGTCAGGGGGGTATGGCTACACCTTC.

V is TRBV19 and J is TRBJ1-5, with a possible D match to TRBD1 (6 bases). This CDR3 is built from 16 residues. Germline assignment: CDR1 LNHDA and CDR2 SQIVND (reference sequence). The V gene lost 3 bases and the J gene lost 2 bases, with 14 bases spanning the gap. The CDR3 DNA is TGTGCCAGTAGTATTTGGACAGCTGGGGGCAATCAGCCCCAGCATTTT. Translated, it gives CASSIWTAGGNQPQHF.

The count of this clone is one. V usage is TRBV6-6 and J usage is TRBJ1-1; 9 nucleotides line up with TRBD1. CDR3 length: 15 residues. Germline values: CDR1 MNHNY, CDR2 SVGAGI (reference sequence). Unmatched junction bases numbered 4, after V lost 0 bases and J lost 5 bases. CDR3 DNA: TGTGCCAGCAGTTACTCGGCCGGGACAGGGACTGAAGCTTTCTTT. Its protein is CASSYSAGTGTEAFF.

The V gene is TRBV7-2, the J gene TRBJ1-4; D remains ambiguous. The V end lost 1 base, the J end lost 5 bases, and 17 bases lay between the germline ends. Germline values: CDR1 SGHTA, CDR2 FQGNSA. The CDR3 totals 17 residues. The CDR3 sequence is CASSLEVEAGLNEKLFF. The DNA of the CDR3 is TGTGCCAGCAGCTTAGAGGTTGAAGCAGGATTGAATGAAAAACTGTTTTTT.

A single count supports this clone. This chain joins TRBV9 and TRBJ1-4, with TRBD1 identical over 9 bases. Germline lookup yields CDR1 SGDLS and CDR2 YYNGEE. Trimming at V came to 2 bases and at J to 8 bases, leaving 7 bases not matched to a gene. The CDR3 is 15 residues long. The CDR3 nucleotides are TGTGCCAGCAGCGTGATGACAGGGGGAGGAGAAAAACTGTTTTTT. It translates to CASSVMTGGGEKLFF. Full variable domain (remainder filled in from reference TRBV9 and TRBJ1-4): DSGVTQTPKHLITATGQRVTLRCSPRSGDLSVYWYQQSLDQGLQFLIQYYNGEERAKGNILERFSAQQFPDLHSELNLSSLELGDSALYFCASSVMTGGGEKLFFGSGTQLSVL.

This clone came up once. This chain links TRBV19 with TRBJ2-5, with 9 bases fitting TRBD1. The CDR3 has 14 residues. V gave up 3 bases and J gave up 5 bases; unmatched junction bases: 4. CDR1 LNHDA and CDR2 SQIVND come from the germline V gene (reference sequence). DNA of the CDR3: TGTGCCAGTAGTATGAACAGGGGGCAGGAGACCCAGTACTTC. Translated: CASSMNRGQETQYF.

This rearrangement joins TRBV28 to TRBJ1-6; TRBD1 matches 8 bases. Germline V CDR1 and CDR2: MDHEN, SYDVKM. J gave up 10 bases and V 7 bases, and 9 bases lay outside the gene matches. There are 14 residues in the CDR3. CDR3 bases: TGTGCCAGCATCCAGGGGGACAGGCACTCACCCCTCCACTTT. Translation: CASIQGDRHSPLHF.

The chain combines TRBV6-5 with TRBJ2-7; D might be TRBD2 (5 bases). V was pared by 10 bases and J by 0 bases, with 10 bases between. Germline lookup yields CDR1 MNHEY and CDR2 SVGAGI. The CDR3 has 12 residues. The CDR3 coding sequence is TGTGCCATATCAGCGGTCTCCTACGAGCAGTACTTC. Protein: CAISAVSYEQYF.